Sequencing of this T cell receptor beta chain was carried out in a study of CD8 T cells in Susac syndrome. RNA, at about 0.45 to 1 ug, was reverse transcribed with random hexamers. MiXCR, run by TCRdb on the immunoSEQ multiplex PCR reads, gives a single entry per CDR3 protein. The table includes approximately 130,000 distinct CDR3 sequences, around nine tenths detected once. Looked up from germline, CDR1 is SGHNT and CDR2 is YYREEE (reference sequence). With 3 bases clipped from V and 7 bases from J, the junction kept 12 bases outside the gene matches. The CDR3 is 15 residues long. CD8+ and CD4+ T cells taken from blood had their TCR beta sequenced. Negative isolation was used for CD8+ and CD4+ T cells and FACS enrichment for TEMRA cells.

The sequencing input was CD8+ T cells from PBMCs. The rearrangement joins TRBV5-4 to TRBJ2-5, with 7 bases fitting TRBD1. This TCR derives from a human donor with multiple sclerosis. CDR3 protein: CASSYPFQGVGTQYF. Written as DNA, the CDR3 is TGTGCCAGCAGCTACCCGTTTCAGGGGGTTGGGACCCAGTACTTC.